The 8 T cell receptor beta chains reported below all come from one sample, sequenced in a study of identical twins. One entry per CDR3 protein, called by TCRdb with MiXCR from the 5' RACE reads. The sample holds 350,000 to 400,000 distinct CDR3 sequences; about 9% are singletons and the top ten take 8% to 9.5%. Sequenced: naive T cells sorted from blood. The origin of the receptors is a woman between 45 and 65 years old in good health.

This chain joins TRBV25-1 and TRBJ2-7, with a possible D match to TRBD2 (5 bases). Germline values: CDR1 MGHDK, CDR2 SYGVNS. This CDR3 is 13 amino acids long. The V end lost 1 base, the J end lost 6 bases, and 10 bases lay between the germline ends. The CDR3, as DNA: TGTGCCAGCAGTGAATTACGTCGGGGCGAGCAGTACTTC. Its protein product is CASSELRRGEQYF.

The rearrangement links TRBV4-1 to TRBJ2-5, with TRBD1 as a possible D gene (6 bases). The germline V gene has CDR1 MGHRA and CDR2 YSYEKL. Trimming removed 3 bases from V and 4 bases from J, with 12 bases in between. The length of the CDR3 is 14 residues. The CDR3 loop reads CASSQGQRAETQYF. The CDR3 DNA follows: TGCGCCAGCAGCCAGGGACAAAGGGCAGAGACCCAGTACTTC.

This chain connects TRBV4-2 to TRBJ1-6, with D unresolved. CDR1 is LGHNA and CDR2 is YNFKEQ in the germline V gene. V was pared by 0 bases and J by 7 bases, with 7 bases between. The CDR3 consists of 14 residues. CDR3 sequence (DNA): TGTGCCAGCAGCCAAGAGGGAGGGAATTCACCCCTCCACTTT. It specifies CASSQEGGNSPLHF.

This clonotype was detected only a few times. The chain is built from TRBV4-1 and TRBJ1-1; D is undetermined. Between the trimmed V and J ends, which lost 1 base and 2 bases, there was a span of 11 bases. Per germline, CDR1 MGHRA and CDR2 YSYEKL. The CDR3 has 15 residues. The CDR3 sequence is CASSQGRWGNTEAFF. For the CDR3, the DNA is TGCGCCAGCAGCCAAGGCCGGTGGGGTAACACTGAAGCTTTCTTT.

Ten or more counts support this clonotype. The chain joins TRBV12-3 or TRBV12-4 to TRBJ2-7, with a possible D match to TRBD2 (6 bases). V dropped 1 base and J dropped 0 bases, with 10 bases sitting between them. The CDR3 extends over 15 amino acids. The CDR3 region is CASSLGGVTSYEQYF. The DNA for the CDR3 is TGTGCCAGCAGTTTAGGGGGGGTAACCTCCTACGAGCAGTACTTC.

This clonotype has a handful of counts. The genes are TRBV5-6 and TRBJ2-6; D ambiguous. This CDR3 region has 15 residues. CDR1 is SGHDT, CDR2 YYEEEE, per germline. V lost 4 bases, J lost 0 bases, and 8 bases lay in between. DNA for the CDR3: TGTGCCAGCAGCCCCAGTTTCTCTGGGGCCAACGTCCTGACTTTC. Residues: CASSPSFSGANVLTF.

This clonotype was observed a handful of times. CDR3 in amino acids: CASSRGGLVGPGELFF. The CDR3 nucleotides are TGTGCCAGCAGCCGCGGGGGACTAGTGGGCCCCGGGGAGCTGTTTTTT. The rearrangement links TRBV12-3 or TRBV12-4 to TRBJ2-2, with 8 bases that match TRBD2. The CDR3 loop spans 16 amino acids. The V and J ends lost 6 bases and 6 bases, in that order; junction bases with no gene match: 12.

The table lists this clonotype with many counts. V usage is TRBV9 and J usage is TRBJ2-3, with 10 bases lining up with TRBD2. The CDR3 has 15 amino acids. The V gene end was trimmed by 2 bases and the J gene end by 6 bases; junction bases not matched to a gene: 6. CDR1 and CDR2 (germline): SGDLS, YYNGEE. The CDR3 loop reads CASSVLSGGTDTQYF. CDR3 sequence (DNA): TGTGCCAGCAGCGTCCTTAGCGGGGGGACCGATACGCAGTATTTT.